The subject of this entry is one T cell receptor beta chain. Its cognate antigen is unknown. The method was immunoSEQ multiplex PCR; TCRdb's version includes in-frame clones alone and lacks a portion of them. The sample yields about 3,400 clones, 75% to 80% seen once. This specimen belongs to a study of immune evolution from preneoplasia to lung adenocarcinoma. Broader study findings: Normal lung had the highest top T cell clone frequencies. Later-stage lesions appeared to have more T cells, more diversity, less clonality.

The CDR3 is 17 residues long. Germline V gene data show CDR1 as SGHNT and CDR2 as YYREEE (reference sequence). With 0 bases clipped from V and 5 bases from J, the junction kept 10 bases outside the gene matches. The chain carries TRBV5-4 and TRBJ1-4, with 7 positions matching TRBD1. The clonotype comes from a person aged 60-79 years with lung adenocarcinoma. Sequenced: FFPE minimally invasive lung adenocarcinoma tissue. The DNA of the CDR3 is TGTGCCAGCAGCTTGGACGGCAGGGGGGCTCAAAATGAAAAACTGTTTTTT. This sequence encodes CASSLDGRGAQNEKLFF. The variable domain in full, completed from reference TRBV5-4 and TRBJ1-4, reads ETGVTQSPTHLIKTRGQQVTLRCSSQSGHNTVSWYQQALGQGPQFIFQYYREEENGRGNFPPRFSGLQFPNYSSELNVNALELDDSALYLCASSLDGRGAQNEKLFFGSGTQLSVL.